This T cell receptor beta chain comes out of a study of PD-L1 blockade in urothelial cancer. Study-level background: Dosed intravenously at 1,200 mg every 3 weeks, atezolizumab was initiated by patients in the mid-2010s. The median T cell count in blood samples was over 140,000. Prior chemotherapy ranged from 0 to 3 regimens per patient.

By proportion, this clone is medium-sized. Time point specified: peripheral blood 6 weeks after treatment start. Germline trimming cut 3 bases from V and 4 bases from J; bases unmatched to any gene: 8. CDR1 and CDR2 (germline): LGHNA, YSLEER. The CDR3 runs to 15 residues. Spike-ins of synthetic TCR analog templates went into each PCR. Assay: immunoSEQ multiplex PCR; the TCRdb copy retains only in-frame clones and omits some. The table lists 42,000 or so clones, roughly 82% of them singletons, with 13% in the top ten. The chain couples TRBV4-3 to TRBJ2-7, with 8 bases fitting TRBD1. The clonotype was recovered from a man in his 60s with urothelial cancer. The sample was PBMCs, taken around atezolizumab (anti-PD-L1) treatment. The DNA for the CDR3 is TGCGCCAGCAGCCACTCCGCGACAGGGGAGTACGAGCAGTACTTC. Translated, it gives CASSHSATGEYEQYF.